These 8 T cell receptor beta chains were all obtained from the same sample, sequenced in a study of cytomegalovirus exposure and HLA in healthy donors (dated by TCRdb to about 2017). Library creation used the immunoSEQ multiplex PCR assay. For the multiplex PCR, a mixture combining 60 forward primers for TCR Vbeta segments and 13 reverse primers for TCR Jbeta segments was used. The immuneACCESS repertoire file appears here via TCRdb, limited to in-frame rearrangements. These files lack a portion of the clones; in checked studies, under half of the deficit traces to unresolved V genes, and the cause of the others is not known. Across this sample there are about 95,000 clones, with 77% seen only once. The ten biggest clones cover around 5.3% of the sample. Material for sequencing was PBMCs. The source of these receptors is a woman aged 40 to 50 in good health and CMV-seronegative.

V and J are TRBV11-1 and TRBJ2-1; 9 nucleotides align to TRBD2. Germline CDR1 and CDR2: SGHAT and FQDESV (reference sequence). J lost 6 bases, V lost 0 bases, and 9 bases had no gene match. The CDR3 covers 17 residues. The CDR3 DNA is TGTGCCAGCAGCTTAGCGAGGTGGACTAGCGCAGTCAATGAGCAGTTCTTC. This sequence encodes CASSLARWTSAVNEQFF.

The chain combines TRBV29-1 with TRBJ2-1; D not certain. Germline CDR1 reads SQVTM; CDR2 reads ANQGSEA. There are 18 residues in the CDR3. The V gene lost 5 bases and the J gene lost 0 bases, with 23 bases spanning the gap. The CDR3 DNA reads TGCAGCGTTAGGTATGCAGGCCGCCGCCGTAGCTCCTACAATGAGCAGTTCTTC. As protein: CSVRYAGRRRSSYNEQFF.

This rearrangement joins TRBV25-1 to TRBJ2-7, with 7 bases matching TRBD1. The germline gives CDR1 MGHDK, CDR2 SYGVNS. The CDR3 has 15 amino acids. Trimming removed 3 bases from V and 3 bases from J; junction bases left unmatched: 8. CDR3 coding DNA: TGTGCCAGCAGTGACCCCCACGGGACAGACTACGAGCAGTACTTC. Its translation: CASSDPHGTDYEQYF.

This chain joins TRBV25-1 and TRBJ2-3, with 10 bases lining up with TRBD1. CDR3 size: 15 residues. The J segment lost 4 bases and the V segment lost 3 bases, leaving 4 bases of the junction unmatched. Germline-derived CDR1 and CDR2 are MGHDK and SYGVNS. The CDR3 loop is CASSEAGTGADTQYF. In nucleotides, the CDR3 is TGTGCCAGCAGTGAGGCCGGGACAGGGGCAGATACGCAGTATTTT.

This clone was found once. The chain carries TRBV5-4 and TRBJ2-3, with 7 nucleotides matching TRBD2. Germline-derived CDR1 and CDR2 are SGHNT and YYREEE (reference sequence). This CDR3 is 14 amino acids long. V shed 0 bases, J shed 5 bases, and the junction held 3 bases outside the gene matches. The CDR3 sequence: CASSLEASGDTQYF. Written as DNA, the CDR3 is TGTGCCAGCAGCTTGGAGGCTAGCGGAGATACGCAGTATTTT.

The chain combines TRBV10-2 with TRBJ2-1, with 7 bases aligning to TRBD2. This CDR3 contains 15 residues. Germline V gives CDR1 WSHSY, CDR2 SAAADI. Unmatched junction bases numbered 14, after V lost 6 bases and J lost 9 bases. In DNA form, the CDR3 reads TGCGCCAGCAGAACGGCGGGGGATGTTTCGGGTGAGCAGTTCTTC. Translation gives CASRTAGDVSGEQFF.

V usage is TRBV2 and J usage is TRBJ1-4; no firm D call. Between the trimmed V and J ends, which lost 5 bases and 10 bases, there was a span of 14 bases. The germline CDR1 and CDR2 sequences are SNHLY and FYNNEI. This CDR3 has 13 amino acids. The CDR3 nucleotides are TGTGCCAGCAGTTTTGGACGGGAGGGAAAACTGTTTTTT. It encodes CASSFGREGKLFF.

The CDR3 DNA is TGCGCCAGCAGCCCTACAGGGGAGGCCCAGCATTTT. Amino acid sequence: CASSPTGEAQHF. This chain uses TRBV4-1 with TRBJ1-5, with 7 positions matching TRBD1. From germline, CDR1 is MGHRA and CDR2 YSYEKL. With 4 bases clipped from V and 11 bases from J, the junction kept 5 bases outside the gene matches. The CDR3 loop spans 12 amino acids.